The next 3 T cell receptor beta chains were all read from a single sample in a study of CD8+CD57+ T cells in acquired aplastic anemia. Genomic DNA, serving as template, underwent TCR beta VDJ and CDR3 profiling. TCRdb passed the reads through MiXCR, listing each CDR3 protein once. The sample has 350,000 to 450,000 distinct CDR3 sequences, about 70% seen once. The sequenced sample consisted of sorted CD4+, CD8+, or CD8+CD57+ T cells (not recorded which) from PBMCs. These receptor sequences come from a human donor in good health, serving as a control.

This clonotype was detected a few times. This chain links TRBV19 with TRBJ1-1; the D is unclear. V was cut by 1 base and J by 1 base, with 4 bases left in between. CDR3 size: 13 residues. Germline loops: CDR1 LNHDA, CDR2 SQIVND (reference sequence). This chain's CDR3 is CASSIGGNTEAFF. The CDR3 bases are TGTGCCAGTAGTATAGGGGGGAACACTGAAGCTTTCTTT.

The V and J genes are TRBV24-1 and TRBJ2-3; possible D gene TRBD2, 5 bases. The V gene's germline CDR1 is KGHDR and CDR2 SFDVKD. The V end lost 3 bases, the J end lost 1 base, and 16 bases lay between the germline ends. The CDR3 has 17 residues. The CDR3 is CATSDARAALGTDTQYF. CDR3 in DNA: TGTGCCACCAGTGATGCGCGGGCGGCGCTCGGCACAGATACGCAGTATTTT.

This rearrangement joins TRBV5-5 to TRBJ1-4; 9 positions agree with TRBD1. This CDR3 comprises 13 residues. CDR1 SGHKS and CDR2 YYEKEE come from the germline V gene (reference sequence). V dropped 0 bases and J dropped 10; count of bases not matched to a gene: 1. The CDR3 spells CASSLVGQGKLFF. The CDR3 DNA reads TGTGCCAGCAGCTTGGTGGGACAGGGAAAACTGTTTTTT. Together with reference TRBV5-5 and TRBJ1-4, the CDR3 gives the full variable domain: DAGVTQSPTHLIKTRGQQVTLRCSPISGHKSVSWYQQVLGQGPQFIFQYYEKEERGRGNFPDRFSARQFPNYSSELNVNALLLGDSALYLCASSLVGQGKLFFGSGTQLSVL.